This TCR beta chain was recorded in a study of shared clonotypes between healthy human individuals. Turning to the study itself: Donor composition was a couple of women and three men, aged 18 to 49.

Whole-study results and caveats: The rarefaction results pointed to incomplete sorted-subset sequencing despite large depth.

Points on this clone: Its antigen remains unidentified.

This CDR3 spans 14 amino acids. V lost 2 bases and J lost 5, with 9 bases in between. Germline CDR1 reads KGHSH; CDR2 reads LQKENI. From CD4+ cells came CD45RA+ naive and CD45RA-negative memory subsets. Per the authors' pipeline: ImmunoSEQ junction-only sequences lacked quality scores, so their filtering differed. The assay was immunoSEQ multiplex PCR, and TCRdb's table has in-frame clones only and misses some. V and J calls and clone size are given by that table; D and trimming were obtained from the DNA. This sample carries about 2 million clones, roughly 94% of them seen once, and the ten largest clones take 0.1% to 0.15%.

The chain combines TRBV18 with TRBJ1-4; a weak D match, TRBD1 (6 bases). This receptor was obtained from a man between 18 and 35 years old in good health. Sequencing input: naive CD4+ T cells sorted from blood. Specified subset: CD45RA+ positively selected. The CDR3 nucleotides are TGTGCCAGCTCACCATCAACAGGGAATGAAAAACTGTTTTTT. Amino acids: CASSPSTGNEKLFF.